The 13 T cell receptor beta chains below all came from one sample that was sequenced in a study of CD8 T cells in ankylosing spondylitis. TCRdb itself ran the 5' RACE reads through MiXCR, one entry per CDR3 protein. The sample holds approximately 110,000 distinct CDR3 sequences, approximately 25% seen once. Sequencing input: synovial fluid, either unsorted or a sorted T cell fraction (not recorded which). The source is a male donor with ankylosing spondylitis.

There are many counts of this clonotype. The chain uses TRBV7-8 and TRBJ2-7; 7 bases are a match to TRBD1. The CDR3 covers 14 residues. V gave up 3 bases and J gave up 5 bases; unmatched junction bases: 7. CDR1 and CDR2 from the germline V gene are SGHVS and FQNEAQ. The CDR3 DNA follows: TGTGCCAGCAGCTTGCTGACAGGGATTAACGAGCAGTACTTC. This gives the protein CASSLLTGINEQYF.

The chain couples TRBV5-1 to TRBJ2-3; TRBD2 is a possible D gene (5 bases). This CDR3 region has 16 residues. Trimming cost V 4 bases and J 4 bases, with 19 bases left between them. Germline-derived CDR1 and CDR2 are SGHRS and YFSETQ. The CDR3 DNA reads as TGCGCCAGCAGCCAATTTGAGGGCGGATATTCAGATACGCAGTATTTT. It translates to CASSQFEGGYSDTQYF. Using reference TRBV5-1 and TRBJ2-3 for the parts outside the CDR3, the full variable domain is KAGVTQTPRYLIKTRGQQVTLSCSPISGHRSVSWYQQTPGQGLQFLFEYFSETQRNKGNFPGRFSGRQFSNSRSEMNVSTLELGDSALYLCASSQFEGGYSDTQYFGPGTRLTVL.

V gene TRBV7-2 combines with J gene TRBJ2-3; the D is unclear. The germline V gene has CDR1 SGHTA and CDR2 FQGNSA. The CDR3 totals 12 residues. Trimming left V 4 bases short and J 5 bases short, with 7 bases between. CDR3 amino acids: CASSSRLDTQYF. The CDR3 nucleotides read TGTGCCAGCAGCTCCCGCCTAGATACGCAGTATTTT.

The rearrangement links TRBV6-2 or TRBV6-3 to TRBJ2-7, with D uncertain. With 2 bases removed from V and 4 bases from J, the gap between germline ends came to 3 bases. The CDR3 sequence is 11 residues long. The germline V gene has CDR1 MNHEY and CDR2 SVGEGT. CDR3 sequence (DNA): TGTGCCAGCAGTTACACGTACGAGCAGTACTTC. This translates into CASSYTYEQYF.

The chain links TRBV27 to TRBJ2-1, with unresolved D. Germline V gene data show CDR1 as MNHEY and CDR2 as SMNVEV (reference sequence). The CDR3 is 11 amino acids. Deletions cut 5 bases from V and 9 bases from J, with 8 bases between. In DNA form, the CDR3 reads TGTGCCAGCAGTCCAGGCATTGAGCAGTTCTTC. Translation: CASSPGIEQFF.

The rearrangement links TRBV2 to TRBJ1-5, with 8 bases identical to TRBD1. This CDR3 comprises 17 residues. Germline lookup yields CDR1 SNHLY and CDR2 FYNNEI. Trimming removed 1 base from V and 2 bases from J; junction bases left unmatched: 7. CDR3 sequence reads: CASSEVGQGFGNQPQHF. The CDR3 region has the DNA TGTGCCAGCAGTGAAGTAGGACAGGGATTCGGCAATCAGCCCCAGCATTTT. Using reference TRBV2 and TRBJ1-5 for the parts outside the CDR3, the full variable domain is EPEVTQTPSHQVTQMGQEVILRCVPISNHLYFYWYRQILGQKVEFLVSFYNNEISEKSEIFDDQFSVERPDGSNFTLKIRSTKLEDSAMYFCASSEVGQGFGNQPQHFGDGTRLSIL.

The chain combines TRBV7-4 with TRBJ2-1, with 14 bases matching TRBD2. CDR1 SGHVT and CDR2 SQSDAQ come from the germline V gene. The CDR3 has 15 residues. V was pared by 4 bases and J by 10 bases, with 6 bases of the junction left unmatched. This CDR3 is CASSSGTSGRGEQFF. In DNA, the CDR3 is TGTGCCAGCAGCTCGGGGACTAGCGGGAGAGGCGAGCAGTTCTTC.

The rearrangement joins TRBV7-6 to TRBJ2-1; D unclear. V shed 5 bases and J shed 8 bases, with 19 bases lying between them. CDR1 and CDR2 from the germline V gene are SGHVS and FNYEAQ. This CDR3 spans 15 amino acids. Here the CDR3 reads CASSPWGRASDEQFF. The CDR3 nucleotides are TGTGCCAGCAGCCCATGGGGTAGGGCCTCGGATGAGCAGTTCTTC.

The gene calls are TRBV12-3 or TRBV12-4 and TRBJ2-1; D may correspond to TRBD1 or TRBD2 (5 bases each). This CDR3 is built from 14 residues. V lost 5 bases to trimming and J lost 5 bases, with 13 bases between them. The CDR3 DNA follows: TGTGCCAGCAGTATCCGGGACGTCAACAATGAGCAGTTCTTC. This gives the protein CASSIRDVNNEQFF.

This chain uses TRBV29-1 with TRBJ1-1; D gene unclear. Deletions cut 7 bases from V and 2 bases from J, with 5 bases between. The germline V gene has CDR1 SQVTM and CDR2 ANQGSEA. This CDR3 is 10 amino acids long. The CDR3 coding sequence is TGCAGCGCCCTTAACACTGAAGCTTTCTTT. This codes for CSALNTEAFF.

This clonotype appeared a single time. CDR3 amino acids: CASSISVGQPQHF. In DNA form, the CDR3 reads TGTGCCAGCAGCATTTCGGTCGGACAGCCCCAGCATTTT. The chain recombines TRBV7-6 with TRBJ1-5; D ambiguous. The CDR3 contains 13 residues. Germline CDR1 and CDR2: SGHVS and FNYEAQ. The V and J ends lost 5 bases and 7 bases respectively, with 12 bases between them.

This rearrangement joins TRBV10-2 to TRBJ2-2; 8 bases align to TRBD1. Germline loops: CDR1 WSHSY, CDR2 SAAADI. Germline trimming cut 1 base from V and 4 bases from J; bases unmatched to any gene: 5. This CDR3 has 16 residues. CDR3 bases: TGCGCCAGCAGTGAGTACAGGACAGGGTCCACCGGGGAGCTGTTTTTT. It codes for CASSEYRTGSTGELFF.

The genes are TRBV10-1 and TRBJ2-7; no clear D. Germline-derived CDR1 and CDR2 are WNHNN and SYGVQD (reference sequence). The CDR3 runs 15 residues. V lost 3 bases and J 3 bases, leaving 15 bases between the germline ends. CDR3 nucleotide sequence: TGCGCCAGCAGTGATTCTGGAAATAATTTCTACGAGCAGTACGTC. Protein: CASSDSGNNFYEQYV.